The rows below give T cell receptor beta chains drawn from one sample of a study of shared clonotypes between healthy human individuals. Produced via immunoSEQ multiplex PCR; TCRdb's table is partial and in-frame only. The sample has 490,000 or so clones, 76% seen once; the top ten hold over 10%. Sequenced sample: PBMCs. The origin of the receptors is a woman between 40 and 50 years old in good health. Some clones in this sample may be carry-over from other donors' samples. Each CDR3 is given with its conserved first and last residue. D genes are given only for firm matches. A row's size may be missing; if present it is once, few, many or a size class.

j_call | d_call | v_call | clone_size | cdr3_aa | cdr3_nt
TRBJ2-5 | - | TRBV5-4 | - | CASSQGREAGGETQYF | TGTGCCAGCAGCCAAGGTCGAGAAGCAGGGGGGGAGACCCAGTACTTC
TRBJ2-5 | - | TRBV19 | - | CASGLQETQYF | TGTGCCAGTGGGCTACAAGAGACCCAGTACTTC
TRBJ1-2 | TRBD1 | TRBV4-1 | - | CASSQDGTGGADYGYTF | TGCGCCAGCAGCCAAGATGGGACAGGGGGCGCCGACTATGGCTACACCTTC
TRBJ2-7 | - | TRBV7-8 | - | CASSFSRGYEQYF | TGTGCCAGCAGCTTCTCTCGGGGCTACGAGCAGTACTTC
TRBJ2-3 | - | TRBV5-1 | many | CASSVYGTPGSDTQYF | TGCGCCAGCAGCGTCTACGGGACACCCGGTTCAGATACGCAGTATTTT
TRBJ2-7 | TRBD1 | TRBV10-3 | - | CAISGPGQGYYEQYF | TGTGCCATCAGTGGACCGGGACAGGGCTACTACGAGCAGTACTTC
TRBJ2-7 | - | TRBV28 | - | CASRPGFARAYEQYF | TGTGCCAGCAGGCCAGGGTTCGCTAGAGCCTACGAGCAGTACTTC
TRBJ2-1 | TRBD1 | TRBV10-3 | - | CAIARDREVNEQFF | TGTGCCATCGCCCGGGACAGGGAGGTCAATGAGCAGTTCTTC
TRBJ2-7 | TRBD1 | TRBV7-2 | - | CASSHSLGQGTYEQYF | TGTGCCAGCAGCCATTCACTAGGACAGGGGACCTACGAGCAGTACTTC
TRBJ2-7 | TRBD1 | TRBV7-8 | - | CASSPGQPYEQYF | TGTGCCAGCAGCCCGGGACAGCCCTACGAGCAGTACTTC
TRBJ2-5 | - | TRBV4-2 | - | CASSQEGWRYQETQYF | TGTGCCAGCAGCCAAGAGGGGTGGCGGTACCAAGAGACCCAGTACTTC
TRBJ1-4 | - | TRBV30 | - | CAWSGTDNEKLFF | TGTGCCTGGAGCGGGACGGATAATGAAAAACTGTTTTTT
TRBJ1-1 | - | TRBV19 | - | CASSMGEGRMNTEAFF | TGTGCCAGTAGTATGGGAGAGGGTAGGATGAACACTGAAGCTTTCTTT
TRBJ2-3 | TRBD2 | TRBV2 | - | CASTKWGGPDTQYF | TGTGCCAGCACCAAATGGGGGGGTCCAGATACGCAGTATTTT
TRBJ1-1 | - | TRBV11-1 | few | CASGGDGWNTEAFF | TGTGCCAGCGGGGGTGATGGGTGGAACACTGAAGCTTTCTTT
TRBJ2-7 | - | TRBV2 | - | CASSKLGGLEQYF | TGTGCCAGCAGTAAGCTAGGGGGTCTCGAGCAGTACTTC
TRBJ1-2 | - | TRBV7-3 | - | CASSLEGLYGYTF | TGTGCCAGCAGCTTAGAAGGGCTGTATGGCTACACCTTC
TRBJ2-1 | TRBD2 | TRBV25-1 | - | CASSEWLAGGTNEQFF | TGTGCCAGCAGTGAATGGCTAGCGGGAGGTACCAATGAGCAGTTCTTC
TRBJ2-5 | TRBD1 | TRBV10-3 | - | CASQLGTGPMQGETQYF | TGTGCCTCCCAGTTGGGGACAGGTCCCATGCAAGGGGAGACCCAGTACTTC
TRBJ2-7 | TRBD1 | TRBV6-1 | - | CASSLGTGVQRF | TGTGCCAGCAGCCTAGGGACAGGGGTACAGAGATTC
TRBJ1-2 | - | TRBV29-1 | many | CSVEVLGQGYYGYTF | TGCAGCGTTGAAGTATTAGGGCAGGGATACTATGGCTACACCTTC
TRBJ2-5 | TRBD2 | TRBV4-1 | few | CASSLRLAGKEETQYF | TGCGCCAGCAGCCTCCGACTAGCGGGAAAAGAAGAGACCCAGTACTTC
TRBJ2-4 | - | TRBV10-1 | - | CASSEGQLAKNIQYF | TGCGCCAGCAGTGAGGGGCAACTAGCCAAAAACATTCAGTACTTC
TRBJ2-5 | - | TRBV27 | - | CASSRLGETQYF | TGTGCCAGCAGCCGCCTCGGGGAGACCCAGTACTTC
TRBJ2-7 | TRBD2 | TRBV7-9 | few | CASSGGTSGYEQYF | TGTGCCAGCAGCGGAGGGACTAGCGGCTACGAGCAGTACTTC
TRBJ2-3 | - | TRBV5-6 | - | CASRRNLRDTQYF | TGTGCCAGTCGCCGAAACCTCCGAGATACGCAGTATTTT
TRBJ2-7 | TRBD1 | TRBV4-1 | few | CASSQVQGARNEQYF | TGCGCCAGCAGCCAAGTACAGGGGGCGAGGAACGAGCAGTACTTC
TRBJ2-1 | - | TRBV20-1 | - | CSARTYNEQFF | TGCAGTGCTAGGACTTACAATGAGCAGTTCTTC
TRBJ1-1 | TRBD1 | TRBV18 | few | CASSSDRDTEAFF | TGTGCCAGCTCATCGGACAGGGACACTGAAGCTTTCTTT
TRBJ2-6 | - | TRBV25-1 | - | CASSEGGQGSGANVLTF | TGTGCCAGCAGTGAAGGGGGCCAGGGCTCTGGGGCCAACGTCCTGACTTTC
TRBJ2-1 | TRBD2 | TRBV4-2 | - | CASSVRGTSGSSYNEQFF | TGTGCCAGCAGCGTACGCGGGACTAGCGGTAGCTCCTACAATGAGCAGTTCTTC
TRBJ2-1 | - | TRBV7-2 | many | CASSLVAGAEYNEQFF | TGTGCCAGCAGCTTAGTTGCGGGGGCGGAGTACAATGAGCAGTTCTTC
TRBJ2-7 | - | TRBV2 | many | CASGGRTTYEQYF | TGTGCCAGTGGGGGACGGACGACCTACGAGCAGTACTTC
TRBJ1-2 | TRBD1 | TRBV30 | - | CAWRDIQGARGYTF | TGTGCCTGGAGGGACATCCAGGGGGCAAGAGGCTACACCTTC
TRBJ2-3 | - | TRBV4-2 | - | CASSQAGGTQYF | TGTGCCAGCAGCCAAGCCGGGGGTACGCAGTATTTT
TRBJ2-3 | TRBD2 | TRBV28 | - | CASSSRTSGLSTDTQYF | TGTGCCAGCAGTTCCCGGACTAGCGGCTTGAGCACAGATACGCAGTATTTT
TRBJ2-7 | TRBD2 | TRBV5-4 | - | CASSPGGSSGSDEQYF | TGTGCCAGCAGCCCGGGGGGGTCTAGCGGGAGCGACGAGCAGTACTTC
TRBJ2-5 | TRBD2 | TRBV9 | - | CASSLRTRGETQYF | TGTGCCAGCAGCCTTCGGACTAGGGGCGAAACCCAGTACTTC
TRBJ2-7 | - | TRBV4-2 | - | CASSPDSAGGSYEQYF | TGTGCCAGCAGCCCCGATTCGGCAGGAGGGTCCTACGAGCAGTACTTC
TRBJ1-4 | - | TRBV5-8 | - | CASSLEATQRKLFF | TGTGCCAGCAGCTTGGAGGCGACTCAGCGGAAACTGTTTTTT
TRBJ2-2 | - | TRBV5-1 | - | CASTPYDANTGELFF | TGCGCCAGCACCCCATACGACGCGAACACCGGGGAGCTGTTTTTT
TRBJ2-7 | TRBD1 | TRBV9 | - | CASSVGGTGIYEQYF | TGTGCCAGCAGCGTAGGAGGGACAGGGATATACGAGCAGTACTTC
TRBJ2-5 | - | TRBV5-4 | - | CASSQEGQKTQYF | TGTGCCAGCAGCCAGGAGGGTCAAAAGACCCAGTACTTC
TRBJ2-5 | - | TRBV30 | many | CAWREPRKGGRSAETQYF | TGTGCCTGGAGGGAACCCAGGAAGGGAGGCCGTAGCGCAGAGACCCAGTACTTC
TRBJ2-1 | - | TRBV20-1 | - | CSASRHDEQFF | TGCAGTGCTAGCCGTCACGATGAGCAGTTCTTC
TRBJ2-7 | TRBD2 | TRBV7-2 | - | CASSLTSGPYEQYF | TGTGCCAGCAGCTTAACTAGCGGACCCTACGAGCAGTACTTC
TRBJ2-2 | TRBD2 | TRBV7-3 | - | CASSLTSGANTGELFF | TGTGCCAGCAGCTTGACTAGCGGAGCTAACACCGGGGAGCTGTTTTTT
TRBJ1-5 | - | TRBV28 | few | CASSVLGNQPQHF | TGTGCCAGCAGTGTCCTTGGGAATCAGCCCCAGCATTTT
TRBJ1-5 | TRBD1 | TRBV9 | many | CASSLQGRSGQPQHF | TGTGCCAGCAGCCTACAGGGGCGTTCGGGGCAGCCCCAGCATTTT
TRBJ1-5 | TRBD1 | TRBV6-5 | - | CASSRQGGQPQHF | TGTGCCAGCAGTAGACAGGGGGGGCAGCCCCAGCATTTT
TRBJ2-7 | - | TRBV10-1 | - | CASSLGGEQYF | TGCGCCAGCAGTCTAGGAGGCGAGCAGTACTTC
TRBJ2-1 | - | TRBV14 | once | CASSPLTRRYNEQFF | TGTGCCAGCAGCCCACTGACTAGAAGGTACAATGAGCAGTTCTTC
TRBJ2-3 | - | TRBV9 | - | CASSVRAGDYTDTQYF | TGTGCCAGCAGTGTTAGGGCCGGGGATTACACAGATACGCAGTATTTT
TRBJ1-5 | - | TRBV2 | - | CASSEVGKQNQPQHF | TGTGCCAGCAGTGAAGTGGGTAAGCAAAATCAGCCCCAGCATTTT